This TCR beta chain was sequenced during a study of OX40 agonist ivuxolimab in advanced cancers. In the study overall: Intravenous ivuxolimab at 0.01 to 10 mg/kg was given to patients every 2 weeks. Three patients had partial responses: one hepatocellular carcinoma, two cutaneous melanoma.

Concerning this clone: Its antigen is as yet unknown.

This CDR3 is built from 16 residues. Germline V gives CDR1 MNHNS, CDR2 SASEGT. With 4 bases clipped from V and 4 bases from J, the junction kept 10 bases outside the gene matches. Study-wide results and limits: In CD8+ T cells, expanded clones were on average more numerous than in CD4+. The study observed clonal expansion of CD4+ and CD8+ blood T cells by week 6 at 0.1 to 3.0 mg/kg.

Profiled with immunoSEQ multiplex PCR; TCRdb holds only in-frame clones, not every one. This sample has some 100,000 clones, with approximately 90% found just once. The chain combines TRBV6-1 with TRBJ2-1; the match to TRBD2 covers 7 bases. The sequences come from CD4+ or CD8+ T cells sorted from blood, collected in a trial of the OX40 agonist ivuxolimab. This clonotype was sampled from an adult with an advanced solid tumor such as melanoma, head and neck, liver or kidney cancer. This chain's CDR3 is CASSVGGTSAYNEQFF. CDR3 DNA: TGTGCCAGCAGTGTAGGAGGTACTAGCGCTTACAATGAGCAGTTCTTC.